Detailed here is one T cell receptor beta chain. As yet, its antigen is unknown. This same CDR3 is encoded by further DNA sequences in the sample. Replicate PCRs run on unsorted PBMC used 300 ng DNA, which was approximately 30,000 T cell genomes. TCRdb keeps only in-frame clones here, not all; method: immunoSEQ multiplex PCR. The profile covers about 490,000 clones, with approximately 84% appearing a single time and roughly 13% taken by the ten largest. The sample originates from a study of shared clonotypes between healthy human individuals. Whole-study findings and limits: The researchers took only blood, and tissue repertoires probably look different.

Donors, healthy HIV-negative adults, lacked recent acute infections or vaccinations. The receptor was isolated from a woman aged 40 to 50 in good health. Some clones in this sample may be carry-over from other donors' samples. Sequences were obtained from PBMCs.

In DNA, the CDR3 is TGTGCCAGCAGCTTGGGACAGGGAGACAATCAGCCCCAGCATTTT. Amino acids: CASSLGQGDNQPQHF. J is TRBJ1-5 and V is TRBV5-5; 7 positions match TRBD1. Germline assignment: CDR1 SGHKS and CDR2 YYEKEE (reference sequence). The CDR3 is 15 residues long. V shed 0 bases and J 3 bases; nucleotides not matched to a gene: 3.